The clone carrying this T cell receptor beta chain was recorded at least ten times. Antigen specificity is unknown. Time point of the sample: sample taken at primary tumor resection. Germline-derived CDR1 and CDR2 are MNHNY and SVGAGI (reference sequence). Deletions cut 2 bases from V and 1 base from J, with 7 bases between. The CDR3 is 14 amino acids. TCRdb used MiXCR to reprocess the 5' RACE reads, holding one entry per CDR3 protein. The table has more than 15,000 distinct CDR3 sequences, around 6% seen once; the top ten hold roughly 3.7%. This sample is drawn from a study of spatial heterogeneity in lung cancer. The study's findings and limits: Counts that tracked tumor mutation counts were those of expanded intratumoral alpha and beta TCRs.

Sequencing used lung tumor tissue, obtained at surgery. The clonotype was recovered from a female donor with early-stage non-small cell lung cancer. The genes are TRBV6-6 and TRBJ2-3, with D unresolved. As DNA, the CDR3 is TGTGCCAGCAGTTACGGACGGGGCACAGATACGCAGTATTTT. Protein sequence: CASSYGRGTDTQYF.